This paragraph reports one T cell receptor beta chain. What it binds is not known. The CDR3 runs to 14 residues. This record belongs to a study of T cells expressing NK-cell markers. Study-level background: It was sorted CD3+CD56-NKG2C+, CD3+CD56+NKG2C- and CD3+CD56+NKG2C+ T cells that provided the TCR beta repertoires. Study-level results: Whether expanded NKG2C+ T cell clones were HCMV-specific remained unclear.

TCRdb reanalyzed the 5' RACE reads, giving one entry per CDR3 protein sequence and no DNA. This repertoire comprises approximately 170,000 distinct CDR3 sequences; its ten largest clones make up around 20%. This chain links TRBV12-3 or TRBV12-4 with TRBJ1-2. The sequence came from a man aged 18-70 years in good health. The sample comprised blood T cells: a sorted CD56 or NKG2C T cell subset, CD4+ or CD8+ T cells, or bulk PBMC T cells (not recorded which). CDR3 region: CASSLGSRNYGYTF.